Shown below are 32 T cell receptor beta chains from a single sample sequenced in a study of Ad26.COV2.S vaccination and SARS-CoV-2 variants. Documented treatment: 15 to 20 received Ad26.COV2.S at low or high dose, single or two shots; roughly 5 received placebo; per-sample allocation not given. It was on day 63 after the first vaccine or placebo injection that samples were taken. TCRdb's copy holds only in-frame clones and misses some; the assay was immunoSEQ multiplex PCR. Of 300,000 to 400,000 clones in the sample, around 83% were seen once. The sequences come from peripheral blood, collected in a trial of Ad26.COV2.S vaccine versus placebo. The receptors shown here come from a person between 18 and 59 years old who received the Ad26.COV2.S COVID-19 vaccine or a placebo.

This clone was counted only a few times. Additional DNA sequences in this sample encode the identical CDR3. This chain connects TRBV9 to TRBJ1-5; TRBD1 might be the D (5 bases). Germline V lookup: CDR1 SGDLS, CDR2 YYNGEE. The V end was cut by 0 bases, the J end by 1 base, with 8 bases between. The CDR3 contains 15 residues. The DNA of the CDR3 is TGTGCCAGCAGCGTAGGAACAGGAAGCAATCAGCCCCAGCATTTT. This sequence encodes CASSVGTGSNQPQHF. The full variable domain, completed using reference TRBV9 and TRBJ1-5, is DSGVTQTPKHLITATGQRVTLRCSPRSGDLSVYWYQQSLDQGLQFLIQYYNGEERAKGNILERFSAQQFPDLHSELNLSSLELGDSALYFCASSVGTGSNQPQHFGDGTRLSIL.

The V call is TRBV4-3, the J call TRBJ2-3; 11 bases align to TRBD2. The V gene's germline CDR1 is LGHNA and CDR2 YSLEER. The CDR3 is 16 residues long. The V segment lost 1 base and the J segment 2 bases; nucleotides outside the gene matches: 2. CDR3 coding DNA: TGCGCCAGCAGCCAAGGACTAGCGGGGAACACAGATACGCAGTATTTT. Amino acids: CASSQGLAGNTDTQYF.

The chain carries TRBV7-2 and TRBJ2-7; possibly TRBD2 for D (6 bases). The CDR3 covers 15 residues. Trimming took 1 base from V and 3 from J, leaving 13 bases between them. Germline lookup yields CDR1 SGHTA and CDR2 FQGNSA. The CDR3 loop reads CASSLEAGIFYEQYF. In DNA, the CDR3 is TGTGCCAGCAGCTTAGAGGCGGGGATATTCTACGAGCAGTACTTC.

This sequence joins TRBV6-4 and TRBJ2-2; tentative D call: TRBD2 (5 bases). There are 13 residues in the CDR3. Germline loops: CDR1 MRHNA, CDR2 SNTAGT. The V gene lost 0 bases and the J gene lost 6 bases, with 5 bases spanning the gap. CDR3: CASSDSSAGELFF. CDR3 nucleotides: TGTGCCAGCAGTGACTCTAGCGCCGGGGAGCTGTTTTTT.

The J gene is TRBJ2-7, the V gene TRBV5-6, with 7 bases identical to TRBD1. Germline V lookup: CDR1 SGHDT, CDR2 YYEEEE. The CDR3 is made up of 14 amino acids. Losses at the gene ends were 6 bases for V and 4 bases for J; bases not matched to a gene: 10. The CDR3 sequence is CASNVQGIRYEQYF. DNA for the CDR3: TGTGCCAGCAACGTACAGGGGATCAGGTACGAGCAGTACTTC.

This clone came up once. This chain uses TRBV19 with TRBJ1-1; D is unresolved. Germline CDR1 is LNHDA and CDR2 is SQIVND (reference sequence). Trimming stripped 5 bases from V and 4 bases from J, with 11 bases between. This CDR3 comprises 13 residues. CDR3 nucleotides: TGTGCCAGTAGTGAAGAAGAGTCCACTGAAGCTTTCTTT. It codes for CASSEEESTEAFF.

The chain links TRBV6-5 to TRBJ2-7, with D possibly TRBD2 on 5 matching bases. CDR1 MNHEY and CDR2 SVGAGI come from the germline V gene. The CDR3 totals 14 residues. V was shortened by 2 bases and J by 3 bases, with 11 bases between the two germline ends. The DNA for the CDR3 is TGTGCCAGCAGTTACACGGGAAGCTTCTACGAGCAGTACTTC. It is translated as CASSYTGSFYEQYF.

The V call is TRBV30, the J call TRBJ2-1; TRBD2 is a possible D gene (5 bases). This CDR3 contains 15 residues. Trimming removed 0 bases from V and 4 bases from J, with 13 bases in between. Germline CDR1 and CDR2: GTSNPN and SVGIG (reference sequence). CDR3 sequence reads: CAWSVGLAEYNEQFF. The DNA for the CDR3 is TGTGCCTGGAGTGTAGGGCTAGCTGAGTACAATGAGCAGTTCTTC.

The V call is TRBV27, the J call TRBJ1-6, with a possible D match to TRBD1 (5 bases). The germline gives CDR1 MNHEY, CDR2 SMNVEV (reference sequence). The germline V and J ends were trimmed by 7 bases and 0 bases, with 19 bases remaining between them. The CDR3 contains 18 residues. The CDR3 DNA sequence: TGTGCCAGCACCAACGGGGTCATTGGGGGCTCCTATAATTCACCCCTCCACTTT. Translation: CASTNGVIGGSYNSPLHF.

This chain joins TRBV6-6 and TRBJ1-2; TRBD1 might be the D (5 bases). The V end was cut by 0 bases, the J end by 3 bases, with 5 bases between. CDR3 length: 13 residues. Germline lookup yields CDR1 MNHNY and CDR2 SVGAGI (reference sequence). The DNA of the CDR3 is TGTGCCAGCAGTTACTCAGGGGACTATGGCTACACCTTC. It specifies CASSYSGDYGYTF.

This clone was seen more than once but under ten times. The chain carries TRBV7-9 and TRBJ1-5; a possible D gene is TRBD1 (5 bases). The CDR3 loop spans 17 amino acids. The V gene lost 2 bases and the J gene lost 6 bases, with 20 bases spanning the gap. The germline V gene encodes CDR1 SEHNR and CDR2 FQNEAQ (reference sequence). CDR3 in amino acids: CASSLSRDLGFGQPQHF. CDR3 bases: TGTGCCAGCAGCTTATCCCGGGACCTAGGCTTCGGTCAGCCCCAGCATTTT.

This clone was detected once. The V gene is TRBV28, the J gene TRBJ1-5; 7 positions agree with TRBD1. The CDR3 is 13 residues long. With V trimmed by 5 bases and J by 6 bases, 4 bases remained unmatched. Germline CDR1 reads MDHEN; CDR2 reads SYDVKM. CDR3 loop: CASSQGVSQPQHF. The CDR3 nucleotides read TGTGCCAGCAGTCAGGGGGTTAGTCAGCCCCAGCATTTT. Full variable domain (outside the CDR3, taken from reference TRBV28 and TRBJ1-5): DVKVTQSSRYLVKRTGEKVFLECVQDMDHENMFWYRQDPGLGLRLIYFSYDVKMKEKGDIPEGYSVSREKKERFSLILESASTNQTSMYLCASSQGVSQPQHFGDGTRLSIL.

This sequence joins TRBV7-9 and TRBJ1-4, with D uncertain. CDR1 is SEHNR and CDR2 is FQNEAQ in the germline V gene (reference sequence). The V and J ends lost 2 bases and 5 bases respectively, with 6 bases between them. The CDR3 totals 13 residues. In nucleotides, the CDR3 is TGTGCCAGCAGCTTATTACAGAATGAAAAACTGTTTTTT. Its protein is CASSLLQNEKLFF.

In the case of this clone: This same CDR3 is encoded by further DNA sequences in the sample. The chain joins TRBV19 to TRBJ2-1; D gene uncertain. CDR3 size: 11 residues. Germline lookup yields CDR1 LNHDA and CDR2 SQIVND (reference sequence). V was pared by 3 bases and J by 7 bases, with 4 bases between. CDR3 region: CASSIRNEQFF. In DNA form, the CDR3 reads TGTGCCAGTAGTATTAGGAATGAGCAGTTCTTC. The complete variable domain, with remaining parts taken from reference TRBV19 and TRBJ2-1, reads DGGITQSPKYLFRKEGQNVTLSCEQNLNHDAMYWYRQDPGQGLRLIYYSQIVNDFQKGDIAEGYSVSREKKESFPLTVTSAQKNPTAFYLCASSIRNEQFFGPGTRLTVL.

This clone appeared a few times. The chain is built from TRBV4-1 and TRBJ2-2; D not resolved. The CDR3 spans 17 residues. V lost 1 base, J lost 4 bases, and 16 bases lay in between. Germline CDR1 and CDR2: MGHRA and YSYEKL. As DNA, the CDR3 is TGCGCCAGCAGCCAAGGGGTTTTCCTGGATTCCACCGGGGAGCTGTTTTTT. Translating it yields CASSQGVFLDSTGELFF.

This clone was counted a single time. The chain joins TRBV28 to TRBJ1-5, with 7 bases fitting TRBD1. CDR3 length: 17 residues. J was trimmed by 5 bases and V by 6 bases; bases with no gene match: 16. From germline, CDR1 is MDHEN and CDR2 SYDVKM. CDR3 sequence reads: CASRTRGVTGNHQPQHF. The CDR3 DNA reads TGTGCCAGCAGAACGAGAGGGGTGACAGGGAACCATCAGCCCCAGCATTTT.

CDR3 sequence reads: CASSLRQGYQETQYF. CDR3 bases: TGTGCCAGCAGCTTGCGGCAGGGGTACCAAGAGACCCAGTACTTC. The gene calls are TRBV5-5 and TRBJ2-5; perhaps TRBD1 as D (6 bases). Trimming stripped 1 base from V and 0 bases from J, with 10 bases between. The CDR3 covers 15 residues. Looked up from germline, CDR1 is SGHKS and CDR2 is YYEKEE (reference sequence).

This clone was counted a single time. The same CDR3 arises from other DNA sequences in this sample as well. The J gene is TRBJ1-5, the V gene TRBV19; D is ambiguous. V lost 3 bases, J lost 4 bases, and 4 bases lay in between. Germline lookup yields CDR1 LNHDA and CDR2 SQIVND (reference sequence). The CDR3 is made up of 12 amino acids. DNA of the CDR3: TGTGCCAGTAGTATTGGGAATCAGCCCCAGCATTTT. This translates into CASSIGNQPQHF.

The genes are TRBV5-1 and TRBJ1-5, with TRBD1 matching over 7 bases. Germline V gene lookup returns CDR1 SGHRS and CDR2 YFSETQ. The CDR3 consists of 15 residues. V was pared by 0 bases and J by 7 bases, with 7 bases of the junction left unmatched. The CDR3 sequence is CASSLDGRGGQPQHF. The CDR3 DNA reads TGCGCCAGCAGCTTGGATGGCAGGGGGGGGCAGCCCCAGCATTTT.

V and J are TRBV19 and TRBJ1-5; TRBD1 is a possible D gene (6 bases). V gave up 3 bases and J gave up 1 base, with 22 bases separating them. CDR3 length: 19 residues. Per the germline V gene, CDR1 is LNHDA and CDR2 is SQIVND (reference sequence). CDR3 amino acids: CASSIRNGGAEGSNQPQHF. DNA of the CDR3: TGTGCCAGTAGTATCCGAAACGGGGGGGCAGAGGGGAGCAATCAGCCCCAGCATTTT.

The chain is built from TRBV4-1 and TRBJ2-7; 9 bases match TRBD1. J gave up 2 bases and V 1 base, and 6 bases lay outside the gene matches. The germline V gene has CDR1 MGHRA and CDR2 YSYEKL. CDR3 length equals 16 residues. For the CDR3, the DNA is TGCGCCAGCAGCCAAGTATCGGGACAGGGTACCTACGAGCAGTACTTC. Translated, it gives CASSQVSGQGTYEQYF.

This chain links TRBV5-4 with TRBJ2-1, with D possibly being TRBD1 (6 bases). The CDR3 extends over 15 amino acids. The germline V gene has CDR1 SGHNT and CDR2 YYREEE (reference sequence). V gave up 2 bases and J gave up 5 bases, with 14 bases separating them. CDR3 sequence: CASSFPGQLHNEQFF. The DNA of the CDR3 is TGTGCCAGCAGCTTTCCGGGACAACTCCACAATGAGCAGTTCTTC.

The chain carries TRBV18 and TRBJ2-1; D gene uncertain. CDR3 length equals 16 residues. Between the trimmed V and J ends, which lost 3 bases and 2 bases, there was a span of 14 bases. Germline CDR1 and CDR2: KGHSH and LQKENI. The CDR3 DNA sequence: TGTGCCAGCTCACCCCTGGCTGGCGACCCCTACAATGAGCAGTTCTTC. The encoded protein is CASSPLAGDPYNEQFF.

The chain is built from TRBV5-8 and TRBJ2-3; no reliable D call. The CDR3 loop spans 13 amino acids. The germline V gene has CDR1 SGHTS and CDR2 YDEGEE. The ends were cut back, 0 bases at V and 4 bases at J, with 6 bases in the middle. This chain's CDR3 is CASSLGRADTQYF. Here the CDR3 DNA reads TGTGCCAGCAGCTTGGGAAGGGCAGATACGCAGTATTTT.

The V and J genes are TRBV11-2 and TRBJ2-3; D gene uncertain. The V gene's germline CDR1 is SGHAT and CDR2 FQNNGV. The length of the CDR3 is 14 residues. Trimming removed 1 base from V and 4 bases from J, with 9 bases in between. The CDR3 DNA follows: TGTGCCAGCAGCTTAGGCCCTGCCCCAGATACGCAGTATTTT. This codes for CASSLGPAPDTQYF.

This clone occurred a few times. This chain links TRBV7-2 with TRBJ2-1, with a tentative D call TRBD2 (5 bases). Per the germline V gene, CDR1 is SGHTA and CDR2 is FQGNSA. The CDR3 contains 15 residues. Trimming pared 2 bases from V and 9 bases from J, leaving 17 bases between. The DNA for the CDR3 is TGTGCCAGCAGCTTAATCCCCCCCCCTGGAGGTGAGCAGTTCTTC. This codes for CASSLIPPPGGEQFF.

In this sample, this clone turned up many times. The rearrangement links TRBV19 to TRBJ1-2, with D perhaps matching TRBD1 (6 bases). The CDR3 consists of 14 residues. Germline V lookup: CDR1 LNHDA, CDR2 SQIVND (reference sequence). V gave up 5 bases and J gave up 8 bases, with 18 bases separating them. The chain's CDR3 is CASSGTWGAGGYTF. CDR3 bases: TGTGCCAGTAGTGGGACTTGGGGGGCCGGCGGCTACACCTTC. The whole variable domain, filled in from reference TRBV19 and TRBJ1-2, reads DGGITQSPKYLFRKEGQNVTLSCEQNLNHDAMYWYRQDPGQGLRLIYYSQIVNDFQKGDIAEGYSVSREKKESFPLTVTSAQKNPTAFYLCASSGTWGAGGYTFGSGTRLTVV.

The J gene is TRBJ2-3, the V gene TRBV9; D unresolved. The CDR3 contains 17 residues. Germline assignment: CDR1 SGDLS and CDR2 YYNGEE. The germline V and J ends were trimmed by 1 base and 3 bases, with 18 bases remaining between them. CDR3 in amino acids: CASSVSRHVPKTDTQYF. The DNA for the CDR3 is TGTGCCAGCAGCGTAAGTAGGCATGTGCCAAAGACAGATACGCAGTATTTT.

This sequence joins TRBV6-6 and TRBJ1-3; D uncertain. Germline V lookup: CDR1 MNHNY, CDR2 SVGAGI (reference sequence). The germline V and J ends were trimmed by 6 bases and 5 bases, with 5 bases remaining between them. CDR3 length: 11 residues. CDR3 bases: TGTGCCAGCAGCGTGCGAAACACCATATATTTT. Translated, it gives CASSVRNTIYF.

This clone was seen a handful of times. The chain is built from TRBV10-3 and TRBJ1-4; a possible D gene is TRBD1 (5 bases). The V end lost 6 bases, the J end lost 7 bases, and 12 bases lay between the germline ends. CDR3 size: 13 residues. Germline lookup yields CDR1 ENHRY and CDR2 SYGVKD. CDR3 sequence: CAISSSRGEKLFF. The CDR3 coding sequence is TGTGCCATCAGCTCTTCAAGGGGTGAAAAACTGTTTTTT.

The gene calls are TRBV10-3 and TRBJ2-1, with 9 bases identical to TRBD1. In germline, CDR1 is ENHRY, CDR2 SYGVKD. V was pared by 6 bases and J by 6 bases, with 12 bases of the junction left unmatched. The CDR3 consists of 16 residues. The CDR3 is CAISPTGQGSGNEQFF. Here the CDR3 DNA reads TGTGCCATCAGCCCGACTGGACAGGGGTCGGGCAATGAGCAGTTCTTC.

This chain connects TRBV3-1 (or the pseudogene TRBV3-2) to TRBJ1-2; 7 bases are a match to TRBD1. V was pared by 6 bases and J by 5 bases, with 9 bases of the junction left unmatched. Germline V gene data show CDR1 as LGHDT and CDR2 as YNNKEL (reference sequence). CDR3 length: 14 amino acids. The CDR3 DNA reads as TGTGCCAGCAGTCCCCGTCAGGGGGATTATGGCTACACCTTC. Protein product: CASSPRQGDYGYTF.